These 20 T cell receptor beta chains were all obtained from the same sample, sequenced in a study of CD8 T cells in ankylosing spondylitis (TCRdb year 2017). Receptors were amplified or captured by 5' RACE. The sample was run on an Illumina HiSeq 2500. TCRdb reprocessing: public reads trimmed at Q25 with fastp, clones called with MiXCR, in-frame beta chains kept. Each record represents a unique CDR3 protein, reported with the most common genes and DNA among its rows. The sample table shows 250,000 to 300,000 distinct CDR3 sequences, and 15% to 20% are seen once. The biggest ten clones account for roughly 7.3% of the sample. The sample taken for sequencing was blood, either unsorted or a sorted T cell fraction (not recorded which). The receptors were sampled from a male donor with ankylosing spondylitis or in good health (not recorded which).

This clonotype was seen a few times. The chain uses TRBV20-1 and TRBJ2-3; no clear D gene. CDR3 size: 13 residues. The germline V and J ends were trimmed by 3 bases and 3 bases, with 10 bases remaining between them. The germline gives CDR1 DFQATT, CDR2 SNEGSKA (reference sequence). The DNA of the CDR3 is TGCAGTGCTAGGGAGACATGGACAGATACGCAGTATTTT. Translation gives CSARETWTDTQYF.

The chain is built from TRBV12-3 or TRBV12-4 and TRBJ1-5; D call uncertain. CDR3 length: 14 amino acids. The germline V and J ends were trimmed by 3 bases and 0 bases, with 6 bases remaining between them. The CDR3 is CASSFEYSNQPQHF. The DNA for the CDR3 is TGTGCCAGCAGTTTTGAGTATAGCAATCAGCCCCAGCATTTT.

Remarks on this clonotype: This may come from a read error, since a much larger clone is one base off. This chain uses TRBV20-1 with TRBJ2-5, with 7 bases identical to TRBD2. The CDR3 runs 15 residues. From germline, CDR1 is DFQATT and CDR2 SNEGSKA (reference sequence). J was trimmed by 0 bases and V by 1 base; bases with no gene match: 5. The CDR3 region has the DNA TGCAGTGCTAGAGTCAGCGGGGAGTACCAAGAGACCCAGTACTTC. Translation gives CSARVSGEYQETQYF.

This clonotype was seen a few times. The chain uses TRBV27 and TRBJ1-4; D is ambiguous. Trimming took 6 bases from V and 8 from J, leaving 16 bases between them. Germline V CDR1 and CDR2: MNHEY, SMNVEV (reference sequence). There are 14 residues in the CDR3. CDR3 sequence: CASSEGGRREKLFF. The CDR3 region has the DNA TGTGCCAGCAGCGAGGGAGGTAGAAGAGAAAAACTGTTTTTT.

This clonotype was counted only a few times. The CDR3 DNA reads TGTGCCAGCAGCGTTGCAGGCCCAGCTACCTACACCGGGGAGCTGTTTTTT. Encoded protein: CASSVAGPATYTGELFF. This chain uses TRBV9 with TRBJ2-2; D is ambiguous. This CDR3 is built from 17 residues. CDR1 is SGDLS, CDR2 YYNGEE, per germline. V was shortened by 2 bases and J by 3 bases, with 17 bases between the two germline ends.

The CDR3 spells CASSTLGAGQPQHF. As DNA, the CDR3 is TGTGCCAGCAGTACCCTGGGGGCGGGTCAGCCCCAGCATTTT. This chain connects TRBV12-3 or TRBV12-4 to TRBJ1-5; tentatively, D is TRBD1 (6 bases). V was cut by 5 bases and J by 6 bases, with 14 bases left in between. This CDR3 has 14 amino acids.

V is TRBV24-1 and J is TRBJ2-3, with 7 bases that match TRBD2. Trimming took 3 bases from V and 2 from J; bases not matched to a gene: 4. Germline CDR1 KGHDR, CDR2 SFDVKD. This CDR3 spans 15 amino acids. In nucleotides, the CDR3 is TGTGCCACCAGTGATCGGGACTATCCCACAGATACGCAGTATTTT. This codes for CATSDRDYPTDTQYF.

The CDR3 DNA reads TGTGCCATCAGTGAGCACCGAGAGGGGGGGAACACTGAAGCTTTCTTT. Translated: CAISEHREGGNTEAFF. The chain is built from TRBV10-3 and TRBJ1-1, with D perhaps TRBD1 (6 bases). With 2 bases removed from V and 1 base from J, the gap between germline ends came to 14 bases. CDR1 and CDR2 (germline): ENHRY, SYGVKD. This CDR3 has 16 amino acids.

This clonotype showed up just a few times. CDR3 sequence (DNA): TGCGCCAGCAGCCCAGATGGGACAGCGAGCTACGAGCAGTACGTC. It yields the protein CASSPDGTASYEQYV. The chain combines TRBV5-1 with TRBJ2-7, with 7 bases aligning to TRBD1. The CDR3 is 15 residues long. The V gene's germline CDR1 is SGHRS and CDR2 YFSETQ. J was trimmed by 3 bases and V by 4 bases; bases with no gene match: 10.

The gene calls are TRBV20-1 and TRBJ2-1; D is possibly TRBD2 (5 bases). Germline V lookup: CDR1 DFQATT, CDR2 SNEGSKA (reference sequence). This CDR3 comprises 12 residues. V lost 0 bases and J lost 13, with 13 bases in between. CDR3 in amino acids: CSARDPAGLQFF. CDR3 nucleotide sequence: TGCAGTGCTAGAGATCCCGCGGGCCTACAGTTCTTC.

In this sample, this clonotype turned up many times. The chain carries TRBV29-1 and TRBJ2-2, with D perhaps matching TRBD1 (6 bases). This CDR3 comprises 14 residues. Germline values: CDR1 SQVTM, CDR2 ANQGSEA. V gave up 4 bases and J gave up 5 bases, with 14 bases separating them. The CDR3: CSVVSQGQTGELFF. DNA for the CDR3: TGCAGCGTTGTATCGCAGGGGCAAACCGGGGAGCTGTTTTTT.

This clonotype appeared a few times. This chain connects TRBV7-9 to TRBJ2-1; 8 bases fit TRBD1. The ends lost 6 bases at V and 2 bases at J; junction bases unmatched: 6. CDR3 length: 15 residues. Germline CDR1 and CDR2: SEHNR and FQNEAQ (reference sequence). CDR3 in DNA: TGTGCCAGCAGTACCGGGACAGGTCCCTACAATGAGCAGTTCTTC. This sequence encodes CASSTGTGPYNEQFF.

In this sample, this clonotype turned up a few times. The CDR3 DNA follows: TGCAGCGTTGAAGGGGTAGCGGGAGGCAATGAGCAGTTCTTC. It codes for CSVEGVAGGNEQFF. V is TRBV29-1 and J is TRBJ2-1; 10 nucleotides line up with TRBD2. The length of the CDR3 is 14 residues. CDR1 SQVTM and CDR2 ANQGSEA come from the germline V gene. Trimming took 1 base from V and 6 from J; bases not matched to a gene: 3.

V is TRBV5-1 and J is TRBJ2-2, with TRBD1 matching over 7 bases. The CDR3 has 15 amino acids. The germline CDR1 and CDR2 sequences are SGHRS and YFSETQ. The V segment lost 0 bases and the J segment 5 bases; nucleotides outside the gene matches: 4. CDR3 nucleotide sequence: TGCGCCAGCAGCTTGGGACAGGGTTTGACCGGGGAGCTGTTTTTT. It specifies CASSLGQGLTGELFF.

This sequence joins TRBV5-1 and TRBJ2-3; D may be TRBD2 (6 bases). Trimming took 0 bases from V and 5 from J, leaving 19 bases between them. Per germline, CDR1 SGHRS and CDR2 YFSETQ. The CDR3 is made up of 17 amino acids. The CDR3 region is CASSLAVLAPLGDTQYF. The CDR3 DNA reads TGCGCCAGCAGCTTGGCCGTGCTAGCGCCTTTGGGAGATACGCAGTATTTT.

As concerns this clonotype: An end of the junction differs from the germline gene, which may be a read error. The chain employs TRBV7-8 and TRBJ2-1, with TRBD2 identical over 8 bases. The CDR3 spans 16 residues. CDR1 and CDR2 from the germline V gene are SGHVS and FQNEAQ. Here the CDR3 DNA reads TGTGCCAGCAGCCGATTCTCCGGGACTAGACAGAATGCGCAGTTCTTC. This sequence encodes CASSRFSGTRQNAQFF. The full variable domain, with the rest looked up from reference TRBV7-8 and TRBJ2-1, is GAGVSQSPRYKVAKRGQDVALRCDPISGHVSLFWYQQALGQGPEFLTYFQNEAQLDKSGLPSDRFFAERPEGSVSTLKIQRTQQEDSAVYLCASSRFSGTRQNAQFFGPGTRLTVL.

This clonotype occurred a few times. This chain links TRBV24-1 with TRBJ2-1; either TRBD1 or TRBD2 may fit D (5 bases each). Germline CDR1 reads KGHDR; CDR2 reads SFDVKD. The CDR3 runs to 13 residues. Trimming removed 7 bases from V and 5 bases from J, with 11 bases in between. In DNA form, the CDR3 reads TGTGCCACCAGGGCCGGGACCCACAATGAGCAGTTCTTC. It codes for CATRAGTHNEQFF.

This clonotype has more than one count but fewer than ten. The rearrangement joins TRBV29-1 to TRBJ1-2, with D perhaps TRBD1 (5 bases). Trimming stripped 6 bases from V and 0 bases from J, with 11 bases between. This CDR3 is 13 amino acids long. Germline CDR1 SQVTM, CDR2 ANQGSEA. The CDR3 DNA reads as TGCAGCGTGACGGGGGGACCTAACTATGGCTACACCTTC. This encodes CSVTGGPNYGYTF. Full variable domain (remainder filled in from reference TRBV29-1 and TRBJ1-2): SAVISQKPSRDICQRGTSLTIQCQVDSQVTMMFWYRQQPGQSLTLIATANQGSEATYESGFVIDKFPISRPNLTFSTLTVSNMSPEDSSIYLCSVTGGPNYGYTFGSGTRLTVV.

The rearrangement uses TRBV20-1 and TRBJ2-1; D remains ambiguous. The CDR3 extends over 13 amino acids. V was shortened by 0 bases and J by 8 bases, with 11 bases between the two germline ends. Germline values: CDR1 DFQATT, CDR2 SNEGSKA (reference sequence). This CDR3 is CSARDRRVDEQFF. The CDR3 nucleotides read TGCAGTGCTAGAGATCGACGGGTGGATGAGCAGTTCTTC.

There are a few counts of this clonotype. This chain links TRBV2 with TRBJ2-7; D uncertain. The CDR3 runs 13 residues. Looked up from germline, CDR1 is SNHLY and CDR2 is FYNNEI. V dropped 2 bases and J dropped 9 bases, with 14 bases sitting between them. The CDR3 region is CASSEYMEFGQYV. The CDR3 coding sequence is TGTGCCAGCAGTGAATATATGGAGTTTGGGCAGTACGTC.